Listed here are 25 T cell receptor beta chains from one sample, sequenced in a study of type 1 regulatory T cells. Study conclusions and caveats: Tr1 cells had a more restricted TCR repertoire than non-Tr1 cells.

Their antigens are not known. TCRdb called the reads again in MiXCR, with one record for every CDR3 protein. The table shows fewer than 80,000 distinct CDR3 sequences, with 20% to 25% occurring only once. Sequencing input: cultured type 1 regulatory T (Tr1) cells, either the whole culture or a sorted fraction (not recorded which). Source of these receptors: a human donor in good health.

This clonotype was recorded many times. The chain couples TRBV5-1 to TRBJ2-5; no clear D. Trimming left V 0 bases short and J 2 bases short, with 2 bases between. Germline V gives CDR1 SGHRS, CDR2 YFSETQ. This CDR3 spans 12 amino acids. Here the CDR3 reads CASSLAQETQYF. CDR3 bases: TGCGCCAGCAGCTTGGCACAAGAGACCCAGTACTTC.

The chain is built from TRBV7-8 and TRBJ2-1; D is ambiguous. Germline CDR1 SGHVS, CDR2 FQNEAQ. The CDR3 totals 13 residues. V dropped 5 bases and J dropped 5 bases, with 10 bases sitting between them. The CDR3 sequence is CASSKSLDNEQFF. Written as DNA, the CDR3 is TGTGCCAGCAGCAAAAGCCTGGACAATGAGCAGTTCTTC. Complete variable domain (other parts from reference TRBV7-8 and TRBJ2-1): GAGVSQSPRYKVAKRGQDVALRCDPISGHVSLFWYQQALGQGPEFLTYFQNEAQLDKSGLPSDRFFAERPEGSVSTLKIQRTQQEDSAVYLCASSKSLDNEQFFGPGTRLTVL.

The gene calls are TRBV7-9 and TRBJ1-1, with D unclear. This CDR3 has 14 amino acids. The germline V and J ends were trimmed by 5 bases and 0 bases, with 10 bases remaining between them. Per the germline V gene, CDR1 is SEHNR and CDR2 is FQNEAQ (reference sequence). The CDR3: CASSEGRMNTEAFF. The CDR3 DNA reads as TGTGCCAGCAGCGAAGGACGTATGAACACTGAAGCTTTCTTT.

This clonotype was detected only a few times. Its ends do not fully match the called genes, so a read error is possible. This chain joins TRBV12-3 or TRBV12-4 and TRBJ2-1, with a possible D match to TRBD1 (7 bases). The CDR3 consists of 15 residues. DNA for the CDR3: TGTGCCAGCAGACGGGGGACAGACTCCAACAATGAGCAGTTCTTC. Amino acids: CASRRGTDSNNEQFF.

There are a few counts of this clonotype. The CDR3 loop reads CSARDLAGFSYEQYF. Here the CDR3 DNA reads TGCAGTGCTAGAGATCTAGCAGGGTTCTCCTACGAGCAGTACTTC. The chain combines TRBV20-1 with TRBJ2-7; D might be TRBD1 or TRBD2, each matching 5 bases. The CDR3 length is 15 residues. V gave up 0 bases and J gave up 0 bases, with 12 bases separating them. CDR1 DFQATT and CDR2 SNEGSKA come from the germline V gene (reference sequence).

The chain employs TRBV28 and TRBJ2-4; the match to TRBD1 covers 8 bases. The V gene's germline CDR1 is MDHEN and CDR2 SYDVKM. The V segment lost 2 bases and the J segment 16 bases; nucleotides outside the gene matches: 7. CDR3 size: 12 residues. CDR3 coding DNA: TGTGCCAGCAGTTTACTGGGACAGGCTAGCTACTTC. Residues: CASSLLGQASYF.

This clonotype appeared a few times. This chain links TRBV12-3 or TRBV12-4 with TRBJ1-5, with 7 bases that match TRBD1. Losses at the gene ends were 2 bases for V and 6 bases for J; bases not matched to a gene: 7. The CDR3 is 15 residues long. CDR3 nucleotide sequence: TGTGCCAGCAGTTTAATGGAAGGGGGCCGTCAGCCCCAGCATTTT. Protein product: CASSLMEGGRQPQHF.

This clonotype was seen a handful of times. The chain employs TRBV6-1 and TRBJ2-1, with D perhaps matching TRBD2 (6 bases). V was pared by 6 bases and J by 8 bases, with 17 bases between. Germline V gene data show CDR1 as MNHNS and CDR2 as SASEGT. The CDR3 extends over 14 amino acids. The CDR3 spells CASRNGPTGDEQFF. CDR3 nucleotide sequence: TGTGCCAGCAGGAACGGGCCGACGGGGGATGAGCAGTTCTTC.

A note on this clonotype: This may come from a read error, since a much larger clone is one base off. The chain couples TRBV4-2 to TRBJ1-6, with D tentatively TRBD1 (5 bases). The ends were cut back, 3 bases at V and 7 bases at J, with 16 bases in the middle. Germline assignment: CDR1 LGHNA and CDR2 YNFKEQ. The CDR3 runs 16 residues. The CDR3 region is CASSQSMGRGNSPLHF. The CDR3 DNA sequence: TGTGCCAGCAGCCAGAGCATGGGACGGGGGAATTCACCCCTCCACTTT.

This clonotype was seen a few times. This chain uses TRBV5-1 with TRBJ1-1; a weak D match, TRBD1 (5 bases). With 0 bases removed from V and 4 bases from J, the gap between germline ends came to 10 bases. The V gene's germline CDR1 is SGHRS and CDR2 YFSETQ. The CDR3 runs to 14 residues. The CDR3 coding sequence is TGCGCCAGCAGCTTGGGGGGGTCTATCACTGAAGCTTTCTTT. Translating gives CASSLGGSITEAFF.

The chain couples TRBV20-1 to TRBJ1-6, with D unclear. Deletions cut 4 bases from V and 6 bases from J, with 13 bases between. CDR3 length equals 14 residues. Germline V gene data show CDR1 as DFQATT and CDR2 as SNEGSKA (reference sequence). As DNA, the CDR3 is TGCAGTGCTACCCTTGAGGGAGGTAATTCACCCCTCCACTTT. It yields the protein CSATLEGGNSPLHF.

This clonotype was counted ten times or more. The rearrangement joins TRBV5-1 to TRBJ2-7; D is unresolved. Between the trimmed V and J ends, which lost 2 bases and 6 bases, there was a span of 6 bases. In germline, CDR1 is SGHRS, CDR2 YFSETQ. The CDR3 is made up of 11 amino acids. The DNA for the CDR3 is TGCGCCAGCAGCTTAGGCGCCGAGCAGTACTTC. It codes for CASSLGAEQYF.

This clonotype showed up just once. The chain links TRBV2 to TRBJ2-7; 8 bases agree with TRBD1. V shed 8 bases, J shed 0 bases, and the junction held 3 bases outside the gene matches. The CDR3 contains 13 residues. The V gene's germline CDR1 is SNHLY and CDR2 FYNNEI. The CDR3 DNA follows: TGTGCCAGCTCGACAGGGGCCTCCTACGAGCAGTACTTC. Protein: CASSTGASYEQYF.

The rearrangement uses TRBV6-6 and TRBJ1-2; 12 positions match TRBD1. The CDR3 has 13 amino acids. Germline assignment: CDR1 MNHNY and CDR2 SVGAGI (reference sequence). Unmatched junction bases numbered 4, after V lost 6 bases and J lost 8 bases. CDR3 residues: CASRGQGAYGYTF. The CDR3 bases are TGTGCCAGCAGGGGACAGGGGGCTTACGGCTACACCTTC.

This clonotype was seen only a few times. V gene TRBV12-3 or TRBV12-4 combines with J gene TRBJ2-2; D gene ambiguous. The CDR3 sequence is 12 residues long. Between the trimmed V and J ends, which lost 5 bases and 6 bases, there was a span of 7 bases. The CDR3 here is CASSPHPGELFF. The CDR3 DNA is TGTGCCAGCAGTCCACATCCCGGGGAGCTGTTTTTT.

This clonotype appeared a few times. The chain uses TRBV3-1 and TRBJ1-2; D perhaps matches TRBD1 (6 bases). The CDR3 consists of 13 residues. Trimming cost V 0 bases and J 8 bases, with 10 bases left between them. The germline V gene encodes CDR1 LGHDT and CDR2 YNNKEL (reference sequence). DNA for the CDR3: TGTGCCAGCAGCCAAGAAGGGGGGCACGGCTACACCTTC. Translated, it gives CASSQEGGHGYTF.

This rearrangement joins TRBV9 to TRBJ1-1, with D unresolved. The V end was cut by 7 bases, the J end by 1 base, with 11 bases between. The CDR3 is 13 residues long. Per the germline V gene, CDR1 is SGDLS and CDR2 is YYNGEE. The CDR3 bases are TGTGCCAGCCGGAGTGCTCCGAACACTGAAGCTTTCTTT. This codes for CASRSAPNTEAFF.

This clonotype was counted many times. V is TRBV4-3 and J is TRBJ2-5; D gene ambiguous. The V end was cut by 2 bases, the J end by 5 bases, with 12 bases between. This CDR3 region has 14 residues. Germline loops: CDR1 LGHNA, CDR2 YSLEER. The CDR3 DNA follows: TGCGCCAGCAGCCAAAACTCGCTCGAGGAGACCCAGTACTTC. Encoded protein: CASSQNSLEETQYF.

The chain employs TRBV5-1 and TRBJ2-7; possible D gene TRBD1, 6 bases. CDR1 and CDR2 (germline): SGHRS, YFSETQ. The CDR3 loop spans 14 amino acids. V was clipped by 4 bases and J by 1 base, with 12 bases between them. Here the CDR3 reads CASSIMTGSYEQYF. The CDR3 DNA is TGCGCCAGCAGCATAATGACAGGTTCCTACGAGCAGTACTTC.

This clonotype was found once. The chain uses TRBV29-1 and TRBJ2-5, with 15 bases fitting TRBD2. Germline V gene sequence: CDR1 SQVTM, CDR2 ANQGSEA. The V and J ends lost 6 bases and 7 bases, in that order; junction bases with no gene match: 3. The CDR3 is 13 amino acids. The CDR3 DNA reads TGCAGCGTCAGGACTAGCGGGAGGGGGACCCAGTACTTC. Protein product: CSVRTSGRGTQYF.

The chain links TRBV3-1 to TRBJ1-1; D uncertain. In germline, CDR1 is LGHDT, CDR2 YNNKEL (reference sequence). CDR3 size: 14 residues. V was pared by 4 bases and J by 2 bases, with 11 bases between. CDR3 coding DNA: TGTGCCAGCAGCCGGGCCGCCTTTAACACTGAAGCTTTCTTT. It encodes CASSRAAFNTEAFF.

This rearrangement joins TRBV18 to TRBJ1-1; weak D call: TRBD1 (5 bases). This CDR3 is 15 amino acids long. V dropped 3 bases and J dropped 0 bases, with 11 bases sitting between them. Germline V lookup: CDR1 KGHSH, CDR2 LQKENI. The CDR3: CASSPWTPLNTEAFF. The CDR3 DNA reads TGTGCCAGCTCACCTTGGACACCCTTGAACACTGAAGCTTTCTTT. Combining the CDR3 with reference TRBV18 and TRBJ1-1 gives the whole variable domain NAGVMQNPRHLVRRRGQEARLRCSPMKGHSHVYWYRQLPEEGLKFMVYLQKENIIDESGMPKERFSAEFPKEGPSILRIQQVVRGDSAAYFCASSPWTPLNTEAFFGQGTRLTVV.

The chain combines TRBV5-1 with TRBJ1-1, with a tentative D call TRBD1 (5 bases). The CDR3 is 15 residues long. V was cut by 9 bases and J by 3 bases, with 21 bases left in between. Germline CDR1 reads SGHRS; CDR2 reads YFSETQ. In DNA, the CDR3 is TGCGCCACGGCGTCGTCGCCGGGGGTGGACACTGAAGCTTTCTTT. Amino acids: CATASSPGVDTEAFF.

The CDR3 DNA reads as TGCGCCAGCAGCCCTCGCGTAACCTACGAGCAGTACTTC. This encodes CASSPRVTYEQYF. The chain carries TRBV5-1 and TRBJ2-7; D ambiguous. From germline, CDR1 is SGHRS and CDR2 YFSETQ. CDR3 length equals 13 residues. The V end lost 4 bases, the J end lost 2 bases, and 10 bases lay between the germline ends.

J is TRBJ2-4 and V is TRBV7-9; D is perhaps TRBD2 (5 bases). Trimming cost V 2 bases and J 0 bases, with 14 bases left between them. Germline lookup yields CDR1 SEHNR and CDR2 FQNEAQ (reference sequence). The CDR3 loop spans 17 amino acids. This CDR3 reads CASSLLTGSLAKNIQYF. CDR3 bases: TGTGCCAGCAGCTTATTAACGGGGAGCTTAGCCAAAAACATTCAGTACTTC. The variable domain in full, completed from reference TRBV7-9 and TRBJ2-4, reads DTGVSQNPRHKITKRGQNVTFRCDPISEHNRLYWYRQTLGQGPEFLTYFQNEAQLEKSRLLSDRFSAERPKGSFSTLEIQRTEQGDSAMYLCASSLLTGSLAKNIQYFGAGTRLSVL.